This TCR beta chain stems from a study of long-term antiretroviral therapy in people with HIV. Whole-study results and caveats: Once patients were on ART, diversity went higher but still fell short of transplant donor controls. Participants lacked recorded data on ART adherence, viral resistance or therapy changes.

Runs used v3.0 of the immunoSEQ assay and were done at survey level. Data came from immunoSEQ multiplex PCR; TCRdb stores just in-frame clones and leaves some out. The sample includes about 50,000 clones, around 84% of them seen just once. The study used samples holding 1-10 million cryopreserved PBMC before DNA extraction. The CDR3 is 10 residues long. Germline loops: CDR1 SQVTM, CDR2 ANQGSEA. Trimming shortened V by 2 bases and J by 5 bases, and 3 bases separated the two germline ends. This clone was seen a single time. Antigen unknown. V gene TRBV29-1 combines with J gene TRBJ2-5; D is uncertain. Sequenced here: unsorted PBMCs, sampled 0.8 years after starting antiretroviral therapy. This TCR was recovered from a woman in her late teens or twenties with HIV. The CDR3 loop is CSVELETQYF. In DNA, the CDR3 is TGCAGCGTTGAACTGGAGACCCAGTACTTC.